This is a list of T cell receptor beta chains from one sample in a study of blood T cell repertoires in COVID-19. Only in-frame clones appear in the TCRdb table, and some are missing; sequencing was by immunoSEQ multiplex PCR. The data contain under 250,000 clones, roughly four fifths of them seen just once; the ten biggest clones take up roughly 4.7%. Sequencing was done on a sample of peripheral blood. These receptors originate from a woman aged 65 to 85 with acute or convalescent COVID-19. Each CDR3 is given with its conserved first and last residue. The order of the fields is J gene, V gene, CDR3 length, D gene, clone size, CDR3 DNA, CDR3 protein. D genes are given only for firm matches. Rows give clone size only sometimes, using once, few, many, or a class for an expanded clone.

J: TRBJ2-2; V: TRBV29-1; length: 17; D: TRBD2; size: .; DNA: TGCAGCGTTGCCGGACTAGCGGGGGAGCGGCACACCGGGGAGCTGTTTTTT; CDR3: CSVAGLAGERHTGELFF
J: TRBJ1-5; V: TRBV19; length: 19; D: .; size: .; DNA: TGTGCCAGTACCATAGGGGTCCGAGGGGGGGTAGCGAGCAATCAGCCCCAGCATTTT; CDR3: CASTIGVRGGVASNQPQHF
J: TRBJ1-6; V: TRBV12-3/TRBV12-4; length: 13; D: .; size: .; DNA: TGTGCCAGCAGACCTAGGCTATATTCACCCCTCCACTTT; CDR3: CASRPRLYSPLHF
J: TRBJ2-7; V: TRBV3-1/TRBV3-2; length: 14; D: TRBD1; size: few; DNA: TGTGCCAGCAGCCAGGCCGGGACAGGGGGCGAGCAGTACTTC; CDR3: CASSQAGTGGEQYF
J: TRBJ1-2; V: TRBV28; length: 13; D: TRBD1; size: .; DNA: TGTGCCAGCAGGTTAACAGGGGTCGGTGGCTACACCTTC; CDR3: CASRLTGVGGYTF
J: TRBJ1-5; V: TRBV6-2/TRBV6-3; length: 13; D: TRBD1; size: .; DNA: TGTGCCAGCAGCGGGACAGGGGGACAGCCCCAGCATTTT; CDR3: CASSGTGGQPQHF
J: TRBJ1-2; V: TRBV4-3; length: 15; D: TRBD1; size: .; DNA: TGCGCCAGCAGCCAGAGTCGACAGGGGGCAGGTGGCTACACCTTC; CDR3: CASSQSRQGAGGYTF
J: TRBJ2-2; V: TRBV24-1; length: 14; D: TRBD1; size: .; DNA: TGTGCCACCAGTCGGACAGGGCCCACCGGGGAGCTGTTTTTT; CDR3: CATSRTGPTGELFF
J: TRBJ1-6; V: TRBV11-2; length: 17; D: .; size: .; DNA: TGTGCCAGCAGCTTTGTCTCAGGGAATTTGGCGAATTCACCCCTCCACTTT; CDR3: CASSFVSGNLANSPLHF
J: TRBJ1-2; V: TRBV10-3; length: 18; D: TRBD1; size: .; DNA: TGTGCCATCAGTGAGTACGAGACAGGGGAAAGGTCTAACTATGGCTACACCTTC; CDR3: CAISEYETGERSNYGYTF
J: TRBJ1-1; V: TRBV27; length: 15; D: .; size: .; DNA: TGTGCCAGCAGTTCGCTACAGGGTCGCAACACTGAAGCTTTCTTT; CDR3: CASSSLQGRNTEAFF
J: TRBJ2-1; V: TRBV19; length: 18; D: .; size: .; DNA: TGTGCCAGTAGTATAGATCATAGGGGGACCCTATCCTACAATGAGCAGTTCTTC; CDR3: CASSIDHRGTLSYNEQFF
J: TRBJ1-5; V: TRBV28; length: 16; D: .; size: few; DNA: TGTGCCAGCAGTGCTCCTAGGGCAGGCCGGGGTCAGCCCCAGCATTTT; CDR3: CASSAPRAGRGQPQHF
J: TRBJ1-4; V: TRBV6-6; length: 15; D: .; size: .; DNA: TGTGCCAGCAGTTACTCGGGCAGTTCTAATGAAAAACTGTTTTTT; CDR3: CASSYSGSSNEKLFF
J: TRBJ1-2; V: TRBV10-3; length: 15; D: TRBD1; size: .; DNA: TGTGCCATCAGTGAGTTCGGGGCAGGGGGCTATGGCTACACCTTC; CDR3: CAISEFGAGGYGYTF
J: TRBJ1-3; V: TRBV6-5; length: 14; D: .; size: .; DNA: TGTGCCAGCAGGTCGACAGGTGGAGGAAACACCATATATTTT; CDR3: CASRSTGGGNTIYF
J: TRBJ1-6; V: TRBV4-3; length: 17; D: .; size: once; DNA: TGCGCCAGCAGCCAAGAGTCGGACAGAAAGTGGAGTTCACCCCTCCACTTT; CDR3: CASSQESDRKWSSPLHF
J: TRBJ1-3; V: TRBV5-1; length: 16; D: .; size: .; DNA: TGCGCCAGCAGCCCCTCGGAACAGGGACCTGGAAACACCATATATTTT; CDR3: CASSPSEQGPGNTIYF
J: TRBJ1-3; V: TRBV5-4; length: 14; D: .; size: .; DNA: TGTGCCAGCAGCTTGGGCGGGACTGGAAACACCATATATTTT; CDR3: CASSLGGTGNTIYF
J: TRBJ1-5; V: TRBV4-1; length: 14; D: .; size: .; DNA: TGCGCCAGCAGCCGGACTGATCAGGGGCAGCCCCAGCATTTT; CDR3: CASSRTDQGQPQHF
J: TRBJ1-4; V: TRBV2; length: 13; D: .; size: .; DNA: TGTGCCAGCACAGTGGGGTCGTCGGGGAAACTGTTTTTT; CDR3: CASTVGSSGKLFF
J: TRBJ2-1; V: TRBV5-1; length: 14; D: .; size: few; DNA: TGCGCCAGCAGGGGCACTAGGGGGTACAATGAGCAGTTCTTC; CDR3: CASRGTRGYNEQFF
J: TRBJ1-6; V: TRBV6-2/TRBV6-3; length: 21; D: TRBD1; size: .; DNA: TGTGCCAGCAGTTACTCCAGGACAGGGATTCCGAAATATCAGATGAATTCACCCCTCCACTTT; CDR3: CASSYSRTGIPKYQMNSPLHF
J: TRBJ2-3; V: TRBV27; length: 21; D: .; size: .; DNA: TGTGCCAGCAGTTTCCGGGCTTTTCTAAGGGGGATTGTCGGGAGCACAGATACGCAGTATTTT; CDR3: CASSFRAFLRGIVGSTDTQYF
J: TRBJ1-2; V: TRBV28; length: 12; D: TRBD1; size: few; DNA: TGTGCCAGCAGTCGACAGGGCTATGGCTACACCTTC; CDR3: CASSRQGYGYTF
J: TRBJ2-5; V: TRBV13; length: 17; D: TRBD2; size: .; DNA: TGTGCCAGCAGCTTAGTAGCTAGCGGGGCCCGTGGAGAGACCCAGTACTTC; CDR3: CASSLVASGARGETQYF
J: TRBJ1-6; V: TRBV19; length: 13; D: TRBD1; size: .; DNA: TGTGCCAGTAGCCGGGACAGGGGTTCACCCCTCCACTTT; CDR3: CASSRDRGSPLHF
J: TRBJ1-2; V: TRBV3-1/TRBV3-2; length: 14; D: .; size: .; DNA: TGTGCCAGCAGCCTGACTAATCCTAACTATGGCTACACCTTC; CDR3: CASSLTNPNYGYTF
J: TRBJ1-1; V: TRBV4-3; length: 16; D: TRBD1; size: .; DNA: TGCGCCAGCAGCCAAGATCGTAGGGGGCTAAACACTGAAGCTTTCTTT; CDR3: CASSQDRRGLNTEAFF
J: TRBJ2-3; V: TRBV29-1; length: 13; D: TRBD1; size: .; DNA: TGCAGCGTTGCACAGGGGGCCGGAGATACGCAGTATTTT; CDR3: CSVAQGAGDTQYF
J: TRBJ1-1; V: TRBV9; length: 13; D: TRBD1; size: .; DNA: TGTGCCAGCAGCGGGGACAGGGGGCTTGAAGCTTTCTTT; CDR3: CASSGDRGLEAFF
J: TRBJ2-1; V: TRBV20-1; length: 15; D: TRBD1; size: .; DNA: TGCAGTGCTAGTAGTGGACAGGGGGCTTACAATGAGCAGTTCTTC; CDR3: CSASSGQGAYNEQFF
J: TRBJ1-1; V: TRBV20-1; length: 11; D: .; size: .; DNA: TGCAGTGCTAGAGATATCACTGAAGCTTTCTTT; CDR3: CSARDITEAFF
J: TRBJ1-4; V: TRBV10-1; length: 21; D: .; size: .; DNA: TGCGCCAGCAGTGAGTCGTCCCCAAAAGAGACGGACATTGCAACTAATGAAAAACTGTTTTTT; CDR3: CASSESSPKETDIATNEKLFF
J: TRBJ2-1; V: TRBV7-2; length: 15; D: .; size: .; DNA: TGTGCCAGCAGCTTAGCCGGGGGGCTCTACAATGAGCAGTTCTTC; CDR3: CASSLAGGLYNEQFF
J: TRBJ1-5; V: TRBV19; length: 17; D: TRBD1; size: .; DNA: TGTGCCAGTAGTATAAGGACAGGCGGAGGTCAGGATCAGCCCCAGCATTTT; CDR3: CASSIRTGGGQDQPQHF
J: TRBJ2-1; V: TRBV11-2; length: 16; D: TRBD2; size: .; DNA: TGTGCCAGCAGCTTTATAGGAGCGGGACCCTACAATGAGCAGTTCTTC; CDR3: CASSFIGAGPYNEQFF
J: TRBJ1-2; V: TRBV7-8; length: 14; D: .; size: .; DNA: TGTGCCAGCAGCTTAGAGAGCGGGGGGTATGGCTACACCTTC; CDR3: CASSLESGGYGYTF
J: TRBJ1-1; V: TRBV5-6; length: 14; D: .; size: .; DNA: TGTGCCAGCAGATCCGTAAGGGGAAGTACTGAAGCTTTCTTT; CDR3: CASRSVRGSTEAFF
J: TRBJ1-2; V: TRBV11-3; length: 8; D: .; size: once; DNA: TGTGCCAGCAGCCCATACACCTTC; CDR3: CASSPYTF
J: TRBJ2-1; V: TRBV5-4; length: 16; D: .; size: few; DNA: TGTGCCAGCAGCGGAGGCGGGCAGGGACAAGAGCTTGAGCAGTTCTTC; CDR3: CASSGGGQGQELEQFF
J: TRBJ2-1; V: TRBV4-2; length: 17; D: .; size: .; DNA: TGTGCCAGCAGCCAAGATCTTGCAGGGCAAGCCTACAATGAGCAGTTCTTC; CDR3: CASSQDLAGQAYNEQFF